The T cell receptor (beta chain) under discussion was sequenced for a study of OX40 agonist ivuxolimab in advanced cancers. On the study more broadly: There were three patients with partial responses, one having hepatocellular carcinoma and two cutaneous melanoma.

Data came from immunoSEQ multiplex PCR; TCRdb stores just in-frame clones and leaves some out. The table has about 120,000 clones, approximately 90% seen once. Germline V gene lookup returns CDR1 SGHVS and CDR2 FQNEAQ. This CDR3 spans 15 amino acids. The V end lost 0 bases, the J end lost 2 bases, and 9 bases lay between the germline ends. Comment on this clone: Its specificity is unknown.

Study-wide points: At doses 0.1 to 3.0 mg/kg, CD4+ and CD8+ clones expanded.

Blood got drawn at baseline, again on cycle 4 day 1, and then on cycle 7 day 1. This sequence was found in an adult with an advanced solid tumor such as melanoma, head and neck, liver or kidney cancer. Sequencing was performed on CD4+ or CD8+ T cells sorted from blood, taken in a trial of the OX40 agonist ivuxolimab. The rearrangement links TRBV7-8 to TRBJ2-3; D is unclear. The CDR3 coding sequence is TGTGCCAGCAGCTTAGCAGCGCCCCCCACAGATACGCAGTATTTT. Translated: CASSLAAPPTDTQYF.